This passage covers 31 T cell receptor beta chains from one sample sequenced in a study of cytomegalovirus exposure and HLA in healthy donors. With 60 Vbeta and 13 Jbeta primers, the PCR was carried out. Assay: immunoSEQ multiplex PCR; the TCRdb copy retains only in-frame clones and omits some. The listing contains some 130,000 clones. Sequencing was performed on PBMCs. The receptors derive from a woman aged 55-75 years in good health and CMV-seronegative.

The rearrangement links TRBV10-3 to TRBJ2-5, with D unresolved. The ends were cut back, 4 bases at V and 4 bases at J, with 4 bases in the middle. The CDR3 consists of 11 residues. Germline loops: CDR1 ENHRY, CDR2 SYGVKD. DNA for the CDR3: TGTGCCATCAGTGCCGGAGAGACCCAGTACTTC. It codes for CAISAGETQYF.

V and J are TRBV29-1 and TRBJ2-4, with D possibly TRBD1 on 5 matching bases. The CDR3 extends over 11 amino acids. V shed 5 bases and J shed 6 bases, with 8 bases lying between them. Germline V gives CDR1 SQVTM, CDR2 ANQGSEA. The chain's CDR3 is CSVLQGNIQYF. In DNA form, the CDR3 reads TGCAGCGTTCTTCAGGGAAACATTCAGTACTTC.

Note on this clone: The sample contains more than one DNA sequence encoding this CDR3. V and J are TRBV18 and TRBJ2-3; TRBD1 agrees at 10 bases. CDR1 KGHSH and CDR2 LQKENI come from the germline V gene. Trimming cost V 3 bases and J 3 bases; bases outside gene matches: 3. This CDR3 has 15 amino acids. Written as DNA, the CDR3 is TGTGCCAGCTCACCCCGGGACAGGGGTACAGATACGCAGTATTTT. This codes for CASSPRDRGTDTQYF.

The chain recombines TRBV10-3 with TRBJ2-7; 10 nucleotides match TRBD1. Germline CDR1 ENHRY, CDR2 SYGVKD. The CDR3 length is 15 residues. V lost 11 bases, J lost 4 bases, and 14 bases stayed unmatched. This CDR3 reads CASKGSGTGEYEQYF. CDR3 in DNA: TGTGCCTCCAAGGGTTCAGGGACAGGGGAATACGAGCAGTACTTC.

Remarks on this clone: Compared with germline, one end of the junction differs, possibly owing to a read error. The chain recombines TRBV15 with TRBJ1-3; D perhaps matches TRBD1 (5 bases). The CDR3 covers 16 residues. Germline-derived CDR1 and CDR2 are LNHNV and YYDKDF (reference sequence). The CDR3 sequence: CATSRGQTYSGNTMYF. As DNA, the CDR3 is TGTGCCACCAGCAGAGGACAGACTTACTCTGGAAACACCATGTATTTT.

The chain employs TRBV4-1 and TRBJ2-5; the match to TRBD2 covers 7 bases. From germline, CDR1 is MGHRA and CDR2 YSYEKL. V trimming: 1 base; J trimming: 4 bases; junction bases outside the gene matches: 6. The CDR3 runs 15 residues. The CDR3 DNA follows: TGCGCCAGCAGCCAAGTGGGGCTAGCGGTAGAGACCCAGTACTTC. Protein: CASSQVGLAVETQYF.

This rearrangement joins TRBV7-2 to TRBJ2-1, with 7 positions matching TRBD2. This CDR3 has 16 residues. V gave up 1 base and J gave up 5 bases; unmatched junction bases: 8. Germline CDR1 and CDR2: SGHTA and FQGNSA. CDR3 nucleotides: TGTGCCAGCAGCTTAGTGCCCGGGACTATGGACAATGAGCAGTTCTTC. Protein sequence: CASSLVPGTMDNEQFF. Using reference TRBV7-2 and TRBJ2-1 for the parts outside the CDR3, the full variable domain is GAGVSQSPSNKVTEKGKDVELRCDPISGHTALYWYRQSLGQGLEFLIYFQGNSAPDKSGLPSDRFSAERTGGSVSTLTIQRTQQEDSAVYLCASSLVPGTMDNEQFFGPGTRLTVL.

The chain uses TRBV5-1 and TRBJ2-3; TRBD2 might be the D (6 bases). The CDR3 loop spans 15 amino acids. Germline CDR1 reads SGHRS; CDR2 reads YFSETQ. Trimming removed 0 bases at V and 3 bases at J, with 11 bases between. CDR3 bases: TGCGCCAGCAGCTTGGCCCTCGGGGGTACAGATACGCAGTATTTT. Its translation is CASSLALGGTDTQYF.

V gene TRBV5-6 combines with J gene TRBJ2-7; 8 bases line up with TRBD1. The CDR3 contains 16 residues. Germline V gene data show CDR1 as SGHDT and CDR2 as YYEEEE. Unmatched junction bases numbered 8, after V lost 0 bases and J lost 3 bases. DNA for the CDR3: TGTGCCAGCAGCTTGGTAGGGACAGGTCTTATCTACGAGCAGTACTTC. As protein: CASSLVGTGLIYEQYF.

The chain joins TRBV27 to TRBJ2-6, with D possibly being TRBD1 (6 bases). The CDR3 is 16 residues long. Germline loops: CDR1 MNHEY, CDR2 SMNVEV (reference sequence). V lost 6 bases, J lost 2 bases, and 14 bases lay in between. The CDR3 bases are TGTGCCAGCAGCCCTGGGGGCTTTACTGGGGCCAACGTCCTGACTTTC. It codes for CASSPGGFTGANVLTF.

This chain joins TRBV6-5 and TRBJ2-5; TRBD2 might be the D (6 bases). V was cut by 0 bases and J by 1 base, with 12 bases left in between. Looked up from germline, CDR1 is MNHEY and CDR2 is SVGAGI. There are 16 residues in the CDR3. DNA of the CDR3: TGTGCCAGCAGTTACTCTGAGGAGGGGTCCCAAGAGACCCAGTACTTC. This gives the protein CASSYSEEGSQETQYF.

This chain links TRBV2 with TRBJ2-7, with 16 bases that match TRBD2. V dropped 3 bases and J dropped 5; count of bases not matched to a gene: 7. The CDR3 spans 17 residues. The germline CDR1 and CDR2 sequences are SNHLY and FYNNEI. The DNA of the CDR3 is TGTGCCAGCAGTGACTACGGGACTAGCGGGAGGGCCCACGAGCAGTACTTC. Encoded protein: CASSDYGTSGRAHEQYF.

The rearrangement links TRBV4-2 to TRBJ1-2, with 11 bases lining up with TRBD1. This CDR3 contains 17 residues. Germline loops: CDR1 LGHNA, CDR2 YNFKEQ. J gave up 1 base and V 0 bases, and 4 bases lay outside the gene matches. The CDR3 spells CASSQEDRGPINYGYTF. CDR3 DNA sequence: TGTGCCAGCAGCCAAGAGGACAGGGGGCCCATTAACTATGGCTACACCTTC.

The rearrangement links TRBV13 to TRBJ2-7, with a possible D match to TRBD1 (6 bases). The CDR3 is 14 residues long. V was shortened by 5 bases and J by 6 bases, with 17 bases between the two germline ends. Per germline, CDR1 PRHDT and CDR2 FYEKMQ (reference sequence). The CDR3 sequence: CASSPPGPGVEQYF. The DNA of the CDR3 is TGTGCCAGCAGCCCCCCGGGTCCAGGGGTCGAGCAGTACTTC.

V usage is TRBV28 and J usage is TRBJ1-2; D gene ambiguous. The germline V gene has CDR1 MDHEN and CDR2 SYDVKM. The CDR3 runs to 13 residues. V was clipped by 4 bases and J by 10 bases, with 16 bases between them. CDR3 region: CASSSPGVGPYTF. The CDR3 nucleotides are TGTGCCAGCAGTTCACCCGGGGTCGGACCCTACACCTTC.

This chain joins TRBV7-2 and TRBJ1-5, with a weak D call TRBD1 (5 bases). CDR1 is SGHTA and CDR2 is FQGNSA in the germline V gene. Trimming left V 4 bases short and J 0 bases short, with 10 bases between. This CDR3 spans 15 amino acids. Here the CDR3 reads CASSYTGNSNQPQHF. In DNA, the CDR3 is TGTGCCAGCAGCTATACAGGAAATAGCAATCAGCCCCAGCATTTT.

V and J are TRBV5-1 and TRBJ2-7; 8 bases align to TRBD1. Trimming at V came to 6 bases and at J to 7 bases, leaving 15 bases not matched to a gene. This CDR3 has 15 amino acids. Germline values: CDR1 SGHRS, CDR2 YFSETQ. CDR3 bases: TGCGCCAGCAACGAACCCGGGACAGGTGTCAGGGAGCAGTACTTC. Residues: CASNEPGTGVREQYF. Full variable domain (outside the CDR3, taken from reference TRBV5-1 and TRBJ2-7): KAGVTQTPRYLIKTRGQQVTLSCSPISGHRSVSWYQQTPGQGLQFLFEYFSETQRNKGNFPGRFSGRQFSNSRSEMNVSTLELGDSALYLCASNEPGTGVREQYFGPGTRLTVT.

J is TRBJ2-7 and V is TRBV5-4; weak D call: TRBD1 (5 bases). V lost 0 bases and J lost 6, with 7 bases in between. The CDR3 runs 12 residues. Germline V gene data show CDR1 as SGHNT and CDR2 as YYREEE (reference sequence). The CDR3: CASSLEGIEQYF. The CDR3, as DNA: TGTGCCAGCAGCTTGGAGGGGATCGAGCAGTACTTC.

This rearrangement joins TRBV6-5 to TRBJ2-5, with D possibly being TRBD1 (8 bases). V lost 2 bases to trimming and J lost 11 bases, with 21 bases between them. The CDR3 runs to 15 residues. Germline lookup yields CDR1 MNHEY and CDR2 SVGAGI. DNA of the CDR3: TGTGCCAGCAGTTACGGGCAGGGGGCAGGGAGGGAGCAGTACTTC. Translating it yields CASSYGQGAGREQYF.

The chain employs TRBV7-2 and TRBJ1-5, with a weak D call TRBD1 (5 bases). Trimming pared 7 bases from V and 2 bases from J, leaving 15 bases between. The CDR3 is 15 residues long. Germline loops: CDR1 SGHTA, CDR2 FQGNSA. The CDR3 reads CASTKGGGGNQPQHF. The CDR3 DNA reads TGTGCCAGCACCAAAGGCGGGGGTGGCAATCAGCCCCAGCATTTT.

V is TRBV18 and J is TRBJ1-2; the match to TRBD1 covers 7 bases. The CDR3 sequence is 13 residues long. V trimming: 3 bases; J trimming: 10 bases; junction bases outside the gene matches: 8. Germline V gene lookup returns CDR1 KGHSH and CDR2 LQKENI. Written as DNA, the CDR3 is TGTGCCAGCTCACCCCCCGACAGGGAGTTCTACACCTTC. The encoded protein is CASSPPDREFYTF.

The chain couples TRBV15 to TRBJ1-5; TRBD1 agrees at 9 bases. Germline CDR1 is LNHNV and CDR2 is YYDKDF (reference sequence). The CDR3 has 16 amino acids. V was pared by 5 bases and J by 6 bases, with 11 bases of the junction left unmatched. CDR3 bases: TGTGCCACCAGCCCCCAGGACAGGGGATTAGTTCAGCCCCAGCATTTT. The encoded protein is CATSPQDRGLVQPQHF.

The gene calls are TRBV30 and TRBJ2-5, with a possible D match to TRBD1 (6 bases). The CDR3 spans 12 residues. Germline CDR1 is GTSNPN and CDR2 is SVGIG (reference sequence). Between the trimmed V and J ends, which lost 6 bases and 1 base, there was a span of 9 bases. The CDR3 region is CACGQLQETQYF. CDR3 bases: TGTGCCTGTGGACAGCTCCAAGAGACCCAGTACTTC.

This chain uses TRBV19 with TRBJ2-4, with 7 bases identical to TRBD1. Germline CDR1 is LNHDA and CDR2 is SQIVND (reference sequence). Trimming cost V 8 bases and J 8 bases; bases outside gene matches: 9. The CDR3 is 13 residues long. CDR3 nucleotides: TGTGCCAGTGGAGACAGGGTCTATGACATTCAGTACTTC. Encoded protein: CASGDRVYDIQYF. Drawing the rest from reference TRBV19 and TRBJ2-4, the complete variable domain is DGGITQSPKYLFRKEGQNVTLSCEQNLNHDAMYWYRQDPGQGLRLIYYSQIVNDFQKGDIAEGYSVSREKKESFPLTVTSAQKNPTAFYLCASGDRVYDIQYFGAGTRLSVL.

This rearrangement joins TRBV7-3 to TRBJ1-1; D remains unclear. V lost 4 bases and J lost 7, with 16 bases in between. The CDR3 loop spans 14 amino acids. Germline CDR1 reads SGHTA; CDR2 reads FQGTGA. CDR3 sequence (DNA): TGTGCCAGCAGCTCGGAGTCAACGACGAGTGAAGCTTTCTTT. It encodes CASSSESTTSEAFF.

This sequence joins TRBV5-6 and TRBJ2-1, with 9 bases fitting TRBD1. In germline, CDR1 is SGHDT, CDR2 YYEEEE. CDR3 length: 15 amino acids. The V segment lost 0 bases and the J segment 7 bases; nucleotides outside the gene matches: 5. In nucleotides, the CDR3 is TGTGCCAGCAGCTTGGTTGAGACAGGGGGAAATGAGCAGTTCTTC. This translates into CASSLVETGGNEQFF.

The rearrangement uses TRBV5-4 and TRBJ2-5; a possible D gene is TRBD2 (6 bases). The V end lost 4 bases, the J end lost 1 base, and 14 bases lay between the germline ends. The germline gives CDR1 SGHNT, CDR2 YYREEE (reference sequence). The CDR3 consists of 15 residues. The CDR3 protein is CASSAGPPGQETQYF. The DNA for the CDR3 is TGTGCCAGCAGCGCGGGACCTCCGGGCCAAGAGACCCAGTACTTC.

This CDR3 is CASRLGGQGNEKLFF. In nucleotides, the CDR3 is TGTGCCAGCAGGTTGGGAGGACAGGGTAACGAAAAACTGTTTTTT. The chain links TRBV2 to TRBJ1-4; 8 bases agree with TRBD1. CDR3 length: 15 residues. J gave up 8 bases and V 6 bases, and 11 bases lay outside the gene matches. Germline CDR1 is SNHLY and CDR2 is FYNNEI.

The chain recombines TRBV2 with TRBJ1-2; D is ambiguous. V lost 6 bases to trimming and J lost 7 bases, with 15 bases between them. The CDR3 totals 13 residues. CDR1 SNHLY and CDR2 FYNNEI come from the germline V gene. The CDR3 reads CASSPAAVRGYTF. CDR3 nucleotide sequence: TGTGCCAGCAGCCCAGCTGCGGTTCGTGGCTACACCTTC.

This sequence joins TRBV2 and TRBJ2-3, with 9 nucleotides matching TRBD2. The germline V gene encodes CDR1 SNHLY and CDR2 FYNNEI. CDR3 length: 15 amino acids. J was trimmed by 2 bases and V by 6 bases; bases with no gene match: 6. CDR3 residues: CASRRASGDTDTQYF. The CDR3 DNA reads as TGTGCCAGCAGGAGGGCTAGCGGGGACACAGATACGCAGTATTTT.

CDR3 residues: CASSLWSVNEKLFF. The CDR3 region has the DNA TGTGCCAGCAGCTTGTGGTCAGTAAATGAAAAACTGTTTTTT. This chain links TRBV5-6 with TRBJ1-4; D is undetermined. V shed 1 base and J shed 5 bases, with 9 bases lying between them. The CDR3 extends over 14 amino acids. From germline, CDR1 is SGHDT and CDR2 YYEEEE.